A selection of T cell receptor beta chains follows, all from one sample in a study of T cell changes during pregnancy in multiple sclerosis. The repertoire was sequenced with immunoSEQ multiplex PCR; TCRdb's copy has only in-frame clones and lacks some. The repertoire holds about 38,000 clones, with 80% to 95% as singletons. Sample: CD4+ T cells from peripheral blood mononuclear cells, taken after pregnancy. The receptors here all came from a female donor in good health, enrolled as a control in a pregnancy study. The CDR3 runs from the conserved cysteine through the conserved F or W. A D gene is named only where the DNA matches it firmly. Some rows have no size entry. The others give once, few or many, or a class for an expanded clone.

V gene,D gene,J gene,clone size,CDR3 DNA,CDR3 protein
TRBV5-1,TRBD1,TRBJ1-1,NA,TGCGCCAGCAGCTTGGTGACAGGGGCGAACACTGAAGCTTTCTTT,CASSLVTGANTEAFF
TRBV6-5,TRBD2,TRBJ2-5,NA,TGTGCCAGCAGTTACCGGGTAGCGGGGGGGGAGACCCAGTACTTC,CASSYRVAGGETQYF
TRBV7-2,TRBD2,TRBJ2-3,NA,TGTGCCAGCAGCTGGACTAGCGGGGTCGGAGATACGCAGTATTTT,CASSWTSGVGDTQYF
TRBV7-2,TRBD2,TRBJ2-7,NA,TGTGCCAGCAGCTTTGGACTTAGCGGGAGTACCTACGAGCAGTACTTC,CASSFGLSGSTYEQYF
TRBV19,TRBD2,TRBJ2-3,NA,TGTGCCAGTAGTGCGACTAGCGGGGGAACGAGGACAGATACGCAGTATTTT,CASSATSGGTRTDTQYF
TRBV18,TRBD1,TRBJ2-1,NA,TGTGCCAGCTCACCGGGACAGGGGGCGAGGAATGAGCAGTTCTTC,CASSPGQGARNEQFF
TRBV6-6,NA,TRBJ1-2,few,TGTGCCAGCGTCGAGGGAGGGAGTAACTATGGCTACACCTTC,CASVEGGSNYGYTF
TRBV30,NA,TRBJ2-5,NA,TGTGCCTGGAGTGGGAGACTAGGGGAGACCCAGTACTTC,CAWSGRLGETQYF
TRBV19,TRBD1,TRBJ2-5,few,TGTGCCAGTAGTATTCAGGGGGCAGAGACCCAGTACTTC,CASSIQGAETQYF
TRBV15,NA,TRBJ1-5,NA,TGTGCCACCAGCAGAGATCCCGGCAATCAGCCCCAGCATTTT,CATSRDPGNQPQHF
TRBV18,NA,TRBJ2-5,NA,TGTGCCAGCTCACCACTCGAGGGGGGGGAGACCCAGTACTTC,CASSPLEGGETQYF
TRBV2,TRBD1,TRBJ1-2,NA,TGTGCCAGCAGTCCACGGTACCGGGACAGCTATGGCTACACCTTC,CASSPRYRDSYGYTF
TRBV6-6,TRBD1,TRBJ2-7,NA,TGTGCCAGCGCCCGAGGGACAGCGAGCTACGAGCAGTACTTC,CASARGTASYEQYF
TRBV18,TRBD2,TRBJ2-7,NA,TGTGCCAGCTCATCGATTCCGGGACTAGCGGACTCCTACGAGCAGTACTTC,CASSSIPGLADSYEQYF
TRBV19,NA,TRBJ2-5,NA,TGTGCCAGTAGTATCGCGACAGGAGAGACCCAGTACTTC,CASSIATGETQYF
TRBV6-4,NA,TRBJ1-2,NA,TGTGCCAGCAGTGAGGGCGGGAACTATGGCTACACCTTC,CASSEGGNYGYTF
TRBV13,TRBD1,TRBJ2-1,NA,TGTGCCAGCAGCCCGGGACAGGGGGACAATGAGCAGTTCTTC,CASSPGQGDNEQFF
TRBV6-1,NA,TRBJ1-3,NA,TGTGCCAGCAGTGAATACGGGTTTACTGGAAACACCATATATTTT,CASSEYGFTGNTIYF
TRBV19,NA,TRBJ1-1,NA,TGTGCCAGTAGTATAGGCGGGGGGCCCTTCACTGAAGCTTTCTTT,CASSIGGGPFTEAFF
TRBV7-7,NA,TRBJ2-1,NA,TGTGCTAGCAGCTTAGGCCCACCGGGACAATCCTTCGGTGGAAATGAGCAGTTCTTC,CASSLGPPGQSFGGNEQFF
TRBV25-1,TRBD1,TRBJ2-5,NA,TGTGCCAGCAGGATGACAGGGGGAGAGGCCCAGTACTTC,CASRMTGGEAQYF
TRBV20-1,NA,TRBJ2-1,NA,TGCAGTGCTACGACTGGCCCCGAGCAGTTCTTC,CSATTGPEQFF
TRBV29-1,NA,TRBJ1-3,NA,TGCAGCGCTACGGGACTTGGAAACACCATATATTTT,CSATGLGNTIYF
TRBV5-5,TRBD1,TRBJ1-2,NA,TGTGCCAGCAGCCCCGGAGAGGGACAGGGCCGGTTGGTTGGTGGCACCTTC,CASSPGEGQGRLVGGTF
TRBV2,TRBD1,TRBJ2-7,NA,TGTGCCAGCAGCGACAGGGGGCTAAGCCTCGACGAGCAGTACTTC,CASSDRGLSLDEQYF
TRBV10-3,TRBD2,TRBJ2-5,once,TGTGCCACCCGTCGGGGGACTAGCGGGAGTTCGGAGACCCAGTACTTC,CATRRGTSGSSETQYF
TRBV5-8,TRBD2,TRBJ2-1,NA,TGTGCCAGCAGCTTGAGGGGGACTAGCGCGTACAATGAGCAGTTCTTC,CASSLRGTSAYNEQFF
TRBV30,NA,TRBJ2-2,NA,TGTGCCTGGAGTGTAGGGGTCAAGAACACCGGGGAGCTGTTTTTT,CAWSVGVKNTGELFF
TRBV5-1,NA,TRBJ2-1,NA,TGCGCCAGCAGCTTCAGCGGTGAGAATGAGCAGTTCTTC,CASSFSGENEQFF
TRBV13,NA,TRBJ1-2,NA,TGTGCCAGCAGCTTAGGGGGCGATGGCTACACCTTC,CASSLGGDGYTF
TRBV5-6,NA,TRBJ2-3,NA,TGTGCCAGCAGGGAGGGACTGCCCATTAGCACAGATACGCAGTATTTT,CASREGLPISTDTQYF
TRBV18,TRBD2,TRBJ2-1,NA,TGTGCCAGCTCACCGCCGGGACTAGCGGGGGTTACCGAGCAGTTCTTC,CASSPPGLAGVTEQFF
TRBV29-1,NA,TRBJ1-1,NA,TGCAGCGTTGTTCTCACTGAAGCTTTCTTT,CSVVLTEAFF
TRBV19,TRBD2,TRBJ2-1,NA,TGTGCCAGTAGAGGGCGGGAGGGCCTTTGGCAGTTCTTC,CASRGREGLWQFF
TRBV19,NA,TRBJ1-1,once,TGTGCCAGTAGTATCGGGAGGAACACTGAAGCTTTCTTT,CASSIGRNTEAFF
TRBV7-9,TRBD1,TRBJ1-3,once,TGTGCCAGCTATATGGCTCTGGGACAGGGGGCGCGGAATGCCATATATTTT,CASYMALGQGARNAIYF
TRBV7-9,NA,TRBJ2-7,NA,TGTGCCAGCAGCCAGGGGCCTTCCTACTACGAGCAGTACTTC,CASSQGPSYYEQYF
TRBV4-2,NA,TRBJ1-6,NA,TGTGCCAGCAGCCACGACGGTGGGGGAGGCTATAATTCACCCCTCCACTTT,CASSHDGGGGYNSPLHF
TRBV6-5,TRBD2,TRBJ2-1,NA,TGTGCCAGCAGTTACTACCCGGGACTAGCCCGCGATGAGCAGTTCTTC,CASSYYPGLARDEQFF
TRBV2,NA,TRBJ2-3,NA,TGTGCCAGTAATCCCAGAATGACAGATACGCAGTATTTT,CASNPRMTDTQYF
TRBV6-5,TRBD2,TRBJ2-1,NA,TGTGCCAGCAGTCCGACTAGCGGGCCACACAATGAGCAGTTCTTC,CASSPTSGPHNEQFF
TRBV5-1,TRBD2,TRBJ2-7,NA,TGCGCCAGCAGAAGCGGGGGGGTGCAGTCTGGCGAGCAGTACTTC,CASRSGGVQSGEQYF
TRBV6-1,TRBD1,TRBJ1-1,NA,TGTGCCACTCTCTCCCGGGACAGGGGGCTCGATGAAGCTTTCTTT,CATLSRDRGLDEAFF
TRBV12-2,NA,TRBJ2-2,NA,TGTGCAAGTCGCTTTCCCTGGACTAGCGGGGGGCCCAACACCGGGGAGCTGTTTTTT,CASRFPWTSGGPNTGELFF
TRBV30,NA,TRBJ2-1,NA,TGTGCCTGGAGGCACCTGAGCAATGAGCAGTTCTTC,CAWRHLSNEQFF
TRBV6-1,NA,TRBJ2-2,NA,TGTGCCAGCAGTCCTGAGATCACCGGGGAGCTGTTTTTT,CASSPEITGELFF
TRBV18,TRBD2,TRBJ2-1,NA,TGTGCCAGCTCACTGAGACAGGTTTGGGGGGTTAGCGGGAGAAAGTTCGAGCAAAGTAATGAGCAGTTCTTC,CASSLRQVWGVSGRKFEQSNEQFF
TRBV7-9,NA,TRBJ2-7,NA,TGTGCCAGCAGCTTAGGTGGAGGCTTAACCTACGAGCAGTACTTC,CASSLGGGLTYEQYF
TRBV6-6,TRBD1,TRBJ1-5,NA,TGTGCCAGCAGTCTGCCCGGGACAGGGGTGAATCAGCCCCAGCATTTT,CASSLPGTGVNQPQHF
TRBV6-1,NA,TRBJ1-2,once,TGTGCCAGCTCCTTCTTAGACTACACCTTC,CASSFLDYTF